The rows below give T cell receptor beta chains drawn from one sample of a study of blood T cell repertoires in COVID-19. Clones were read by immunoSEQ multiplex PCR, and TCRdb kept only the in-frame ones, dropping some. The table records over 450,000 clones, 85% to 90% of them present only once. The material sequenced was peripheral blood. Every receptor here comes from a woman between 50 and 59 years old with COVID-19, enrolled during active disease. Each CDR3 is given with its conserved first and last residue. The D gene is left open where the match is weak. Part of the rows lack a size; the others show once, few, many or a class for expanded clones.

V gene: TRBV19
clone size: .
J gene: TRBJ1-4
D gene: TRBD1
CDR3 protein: CASSLGPGQQNEKLFF
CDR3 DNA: TGTGCCAGTAGTCTTGGACCGGGACAGCAAAATGAAAAACTGTTTTTT

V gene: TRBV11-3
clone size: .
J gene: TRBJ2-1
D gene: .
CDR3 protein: CASSFSRGGNEQFF
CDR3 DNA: TGTGCCAGCAGCTTCAGCCGGGGAGGAAATGAGCAGTTCTTC

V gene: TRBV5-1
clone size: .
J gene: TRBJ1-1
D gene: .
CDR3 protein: CASSLVGRNTEAFF
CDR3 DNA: TGCGCCAGCAGCTTGGTTGGCAGGAACACTGAAGCTTTCTTT

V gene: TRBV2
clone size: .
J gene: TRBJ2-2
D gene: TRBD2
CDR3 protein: CASSEGTSRRELFF
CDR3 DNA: TGTGCCAGCAGTGAAGGGACTAGCCGTAGGGAGCTGTTTTTT

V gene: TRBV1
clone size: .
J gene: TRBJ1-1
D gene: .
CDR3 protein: CTSSHLAGQVSSEAFF
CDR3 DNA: TGCACCAGCAGCCACCTCGCCGGCCAGGTATCTTCTGAAGCTTTCTTT

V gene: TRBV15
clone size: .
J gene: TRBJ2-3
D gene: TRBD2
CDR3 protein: CATSTPRDGSGGGVDTQYF
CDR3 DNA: TGTGCCACCAGCACCCCCCGGGACGGTAGCGGGGGGGGAGTAGATACGCAGTATTTT

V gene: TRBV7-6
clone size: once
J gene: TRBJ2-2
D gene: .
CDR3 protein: CASSSLGAVRSNTGELFF
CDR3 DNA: TGTGCCAGCAGCTCCCTCGGAGCCGTCCGTTCGAACACCGGGGAGCTGTTTTTT

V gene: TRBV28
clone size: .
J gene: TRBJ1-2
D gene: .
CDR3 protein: CASRLETGNYGYTF
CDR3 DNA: TGTGCCAGCAGACTTGAAACAGGGAACTATGGCTACACCTTC

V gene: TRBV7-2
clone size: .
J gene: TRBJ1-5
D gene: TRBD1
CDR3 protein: CASSPRTGGDQPQHF
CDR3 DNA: TGTGCCAGCAGCCCTCGAACAGGGGGCGATCAGCCCCAGCATTTT

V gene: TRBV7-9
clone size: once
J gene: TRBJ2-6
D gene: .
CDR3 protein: CASSLYGEQGNSGANVLTF
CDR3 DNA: TGTGCCAGCAGCTTATATGGGGAACAGGGAAACTCTGGGGCCAACGTCCTGACTTTC

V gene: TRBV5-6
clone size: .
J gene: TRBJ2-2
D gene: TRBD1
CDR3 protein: CASSSTGESVAGELFF
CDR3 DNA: TGTGCCAGCAGCTCTACAGGGGAATCGGTAGCCGGGGAGCTGTTTTTT

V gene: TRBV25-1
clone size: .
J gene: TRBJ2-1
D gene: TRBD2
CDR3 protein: CASSDPRGGSYNEQFF
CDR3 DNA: TGTGCCAGCAGTGATCCCCGGGGGGGGTCCTACAATGAGCAGTTCTTC

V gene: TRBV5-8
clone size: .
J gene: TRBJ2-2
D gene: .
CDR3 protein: CASSLAAGRGITGELFF
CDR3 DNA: TGTGCCAGCAGCTTGGCGGCAGGAAGAGGGATCACCGGGGAGCTGTTTTTT

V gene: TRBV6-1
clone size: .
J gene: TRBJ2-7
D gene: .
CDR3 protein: CASSDWGGENEQYF
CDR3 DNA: TGTGCCAGCAGTGATTGGGGAGGAGAGAACGAGCAGTACTTC

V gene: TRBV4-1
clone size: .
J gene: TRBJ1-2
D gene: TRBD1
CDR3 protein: CASSQEARDRTF
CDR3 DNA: TGCGCCAGCAGCCAAGAGGCGCGGGACAGGACATTC

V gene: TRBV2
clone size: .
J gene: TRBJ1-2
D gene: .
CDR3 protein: CASSENAGPYGYTF
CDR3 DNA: TGTGCCAGCAGTGAAAACGCAGGGCCCTATGGCTACACCTTC

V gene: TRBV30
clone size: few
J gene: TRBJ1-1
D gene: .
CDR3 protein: CAWGRGAEAFF
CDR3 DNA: TGTGCCTGGGGGAGGGGAGCTGAAGCTTTCTTT

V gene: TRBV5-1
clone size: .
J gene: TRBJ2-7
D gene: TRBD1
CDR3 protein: CASSLVVGQGRVREQYF
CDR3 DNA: TGCGCCAGCAGCTTGGTGGTGGGACAGGGAAGAGTTCGGGAGCAGTACTTT

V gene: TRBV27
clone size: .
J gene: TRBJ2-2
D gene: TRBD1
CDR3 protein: CASSFDRGRTGELFF
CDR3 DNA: TGTGCCAGCAGTTTTGACAGGGGACGCACCGGGGAGCTGTTTTTT

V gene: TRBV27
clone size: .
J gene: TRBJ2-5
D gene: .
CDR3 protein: CASRGPQDQETQYF
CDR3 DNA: TGTGCCAGCAGGGGCCCACAGGATCAAGAGACCCAGTACTTC

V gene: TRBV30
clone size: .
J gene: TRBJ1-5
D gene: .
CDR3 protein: CAWSVSGAHQPQHF
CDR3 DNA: TGTGCCTGGAGTGTCAGCGGGGCGCATCAGCCCCAGCATTTT

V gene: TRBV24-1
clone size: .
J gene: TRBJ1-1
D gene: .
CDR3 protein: CATSEFGDTEAFF
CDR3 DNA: TGTGCCACCAGTGAATTCGGGGACACTGAAGCTTTCTTT

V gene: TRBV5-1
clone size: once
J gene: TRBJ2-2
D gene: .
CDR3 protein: CASSFPGGNTGELFF
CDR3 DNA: TGCGCCAGCAGCTTCCCAGGAGGGAACACCGGGGAGCTGTTTTTT

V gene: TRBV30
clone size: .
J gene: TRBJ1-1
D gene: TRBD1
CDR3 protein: CAWSADRDTEAFF
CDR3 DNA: TGTGCCTGGAGTGCGGACAGGGACACTGAAGCTTTCTTT

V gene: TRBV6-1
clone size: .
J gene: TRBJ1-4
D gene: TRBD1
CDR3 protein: CASSAGQGAGANEKLFF
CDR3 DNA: TGTGCCAGCAGTGCCGGACAGGGGGCAGGGGCGAATGAAAAACTGTTTTTT